This T cell receptor beta chain emerged from a study of OX40 agonist ivuxolimab in advanced cancers. About the research overall: Patients were dosed with the agonistic anti-OX40 (CD134) antibody ivuxolimab.

Germline-derived CDR1 and CDR2 are SEHNR and FQNEAQ (reference sequence). CDR3 length: 14 amino acids. Trimming cost V 2 bases and J 4 bases, with 12 bases left between them. This clone was seen a few times. Some clones are missing from TCRdb's copy, which holds only in-frame ones; the method was immunoSEQ multiplex PCR. The sample carries more than 50,000 clones, around 87% recorded once. The clonotype comes from an adult with an advanced solid tumor such as melanoma, head and neck, liver or kidney cancer. The sample consisted of CD4+ or CD8+ T cells sorted from blood, taken in a trial of the OX40 agonist ivuxolimab. This chain links TRBV7-9 with TRBJ2-7; D is perhaps TRBD2 (6 bases). CDR3 residues: CASSLLTSSYEQYF. The CDR3 region has the DNA TGTGCCAGCAGCTTATTGACTAGTTCTTACGAGCAGTACTTC.